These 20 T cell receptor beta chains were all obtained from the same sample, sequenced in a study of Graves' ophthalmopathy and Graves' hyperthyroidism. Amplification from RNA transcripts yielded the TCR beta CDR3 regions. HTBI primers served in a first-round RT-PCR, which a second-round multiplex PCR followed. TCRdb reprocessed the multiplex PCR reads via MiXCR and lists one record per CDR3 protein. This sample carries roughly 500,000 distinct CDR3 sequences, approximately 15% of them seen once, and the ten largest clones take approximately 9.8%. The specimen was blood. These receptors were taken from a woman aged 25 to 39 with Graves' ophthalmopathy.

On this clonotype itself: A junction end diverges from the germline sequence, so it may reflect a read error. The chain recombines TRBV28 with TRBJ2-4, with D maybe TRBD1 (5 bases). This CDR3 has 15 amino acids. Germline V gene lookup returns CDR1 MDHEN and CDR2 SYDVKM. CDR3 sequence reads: CASSLQGTSGNIKYF. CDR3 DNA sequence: TGTGCCAGCAGTTTACAGGGTACCTCCGGAAACATTAAGTACTTC. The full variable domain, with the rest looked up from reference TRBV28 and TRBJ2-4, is DVKVTQSSRYLVKRTGEKVFLECVQDMDHENMFWYRQDPGLGLRLIYFSYDVKMKEKGDIPEGYSVSREKKERFSLILESASTNQTSMYLCASSLQGTSGNIKYFGAGTRLSVL.

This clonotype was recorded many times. CDR3 region: CASSRRQTNEKLFF. The CDR3 bases are TGTGCCAGCAGCAGACGTCAGACGAATGAAAAACTGTTTTTT. This sequence joins TRBV6-1 and TRBJ1-4; unclear D gene. Germline CDR1 reads MNHNS; CDR2 reads SASEGT. The CDR3 extends over 14 amino acids. V lost 6 bases and J lost 5, with 13 bases in between.

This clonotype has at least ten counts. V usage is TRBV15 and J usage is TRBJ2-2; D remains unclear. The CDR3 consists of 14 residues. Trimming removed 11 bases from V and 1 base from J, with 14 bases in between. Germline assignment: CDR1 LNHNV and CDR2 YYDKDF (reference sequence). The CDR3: CASQRTGNTGELFF. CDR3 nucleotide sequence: TGTGCCTCACAAAGGACGGGGAACACCGGGGAGCTGTTTTTT.

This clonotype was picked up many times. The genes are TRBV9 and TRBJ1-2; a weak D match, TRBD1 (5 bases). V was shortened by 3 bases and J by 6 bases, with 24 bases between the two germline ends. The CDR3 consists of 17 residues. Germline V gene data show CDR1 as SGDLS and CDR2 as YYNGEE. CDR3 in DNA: TGTGCCAGCAGCGCACAAAGGCTCGGGACGGTGGGGAATGGCTACACCTTC. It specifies CASSAQRLGTVGNGYTF.

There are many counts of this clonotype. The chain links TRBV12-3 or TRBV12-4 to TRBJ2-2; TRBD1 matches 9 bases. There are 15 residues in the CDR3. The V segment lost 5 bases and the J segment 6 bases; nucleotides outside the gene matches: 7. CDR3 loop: CASSGGYRGPGELFF. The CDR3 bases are TGTGCCAGCAGTGGGGGGTACAGGGGGCCCGGGGAGCTGTTTTTT.

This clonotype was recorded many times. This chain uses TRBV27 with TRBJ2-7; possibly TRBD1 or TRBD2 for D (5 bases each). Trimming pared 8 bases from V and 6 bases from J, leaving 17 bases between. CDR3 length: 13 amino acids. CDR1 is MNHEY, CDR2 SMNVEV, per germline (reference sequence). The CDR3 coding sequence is TGTGCCAGCGGGTACGACCAGGGAGCCGAGCAGTACTTC. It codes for CASGYDQGAEQYF.

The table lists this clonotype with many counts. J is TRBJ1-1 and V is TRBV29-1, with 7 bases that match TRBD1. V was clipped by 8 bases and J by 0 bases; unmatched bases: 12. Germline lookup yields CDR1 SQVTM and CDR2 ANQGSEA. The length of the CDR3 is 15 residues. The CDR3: CSTEGQQGMNTEAFF. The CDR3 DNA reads TGCAGCACTGAAGGGCAACAGGGGATGAACACTGAAGCTTTCTTT.

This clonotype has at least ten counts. The CDR3 loop reads CASSDTRAEAFF. The CDR3 region has the DNA TGTGCCAGCAGTGACACCCGGGCAGAAGCTTTCTTT. The chain is built from TRBV28 and TRBJ1-1; D gene ambiguous. This CDR3 has 12 amino acids. V was pared by 5 bases and J by 8 bases, with 12 bases between. CDR1 MDHEN and CDR2 SYDVKM come from the germline V gene.

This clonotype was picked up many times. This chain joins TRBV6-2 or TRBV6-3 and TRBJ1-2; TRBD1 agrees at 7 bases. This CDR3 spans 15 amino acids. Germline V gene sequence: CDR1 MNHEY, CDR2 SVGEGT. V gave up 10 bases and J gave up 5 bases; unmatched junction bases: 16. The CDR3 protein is CATKSRGQRSYGYTF. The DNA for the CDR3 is TGTGCCACCAAAAGCCGGGGACAGCGGTCATATGGCTACACCTTC.

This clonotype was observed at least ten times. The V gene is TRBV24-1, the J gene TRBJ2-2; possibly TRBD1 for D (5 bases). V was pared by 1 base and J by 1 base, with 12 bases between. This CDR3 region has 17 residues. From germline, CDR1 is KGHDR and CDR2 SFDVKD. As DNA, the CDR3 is TGTGCCACCAGTGATTTTTTGGGTCAGGGGAACACCGGGGAGCTGTTTTTT. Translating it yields CATSDFLGQGNTGELFF.

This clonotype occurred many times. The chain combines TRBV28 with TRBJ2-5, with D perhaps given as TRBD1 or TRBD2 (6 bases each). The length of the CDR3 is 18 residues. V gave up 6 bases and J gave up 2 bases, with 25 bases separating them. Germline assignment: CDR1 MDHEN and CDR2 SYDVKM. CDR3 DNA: TGTGCCAGCAGCTACCACGGGGGCGCGCTGGGGTTTCAAGAGACCCAGTACTTC. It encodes CASSYHGGALGFQETQYF.

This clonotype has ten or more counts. CDR3 coding DNA: TGTGCCAGCAGTTACTCGTTTTACCAGCCCCAGCATTTT. Protein sequence: CASSYSFYQPQHF. The rearrangement links TRBV6-5 to TRBJ1-5; unclear D gene. V lost 0 bases, J lost 7 bases, and 7 bases lay in between. The CDR3 loop spans 13 amino acids. CDR1 MNHEY and CDR2 SVGAGI come from the germline V gene.

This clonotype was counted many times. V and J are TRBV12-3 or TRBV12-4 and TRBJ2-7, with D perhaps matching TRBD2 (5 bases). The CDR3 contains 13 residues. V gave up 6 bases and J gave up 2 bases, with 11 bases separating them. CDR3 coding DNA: TGTGCCAGCAGCATAGGGAGCGCCTACGAGCAGTACTTC. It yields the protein CASSIGSAYEQYF.

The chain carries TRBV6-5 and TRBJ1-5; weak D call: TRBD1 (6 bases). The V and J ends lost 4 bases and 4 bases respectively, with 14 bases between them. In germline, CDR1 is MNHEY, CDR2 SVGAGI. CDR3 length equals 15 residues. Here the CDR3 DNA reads TGTGCCAGCAGTTCTACAGGGACCCTGAATCAGCCCCAGCATTTT. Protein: CASSSTGTLNQPQHF.

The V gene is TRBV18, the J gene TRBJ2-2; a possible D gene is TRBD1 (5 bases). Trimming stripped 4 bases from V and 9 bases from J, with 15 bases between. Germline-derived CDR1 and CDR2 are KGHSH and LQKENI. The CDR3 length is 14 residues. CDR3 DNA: TGTGCCAGCTCACTCTCGGACAAACGCTGGGAGCTGTTTTTT. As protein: CASSLSDKRWELFF.

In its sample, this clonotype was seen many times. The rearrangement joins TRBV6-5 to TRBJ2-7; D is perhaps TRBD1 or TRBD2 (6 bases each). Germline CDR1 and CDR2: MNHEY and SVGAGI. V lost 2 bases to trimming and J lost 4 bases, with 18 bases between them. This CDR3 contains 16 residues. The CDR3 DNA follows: TGTGCCAGCAGTTACCAACCGGCGGGACATCCTTACGAGCAGTACTTC. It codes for CASSYQPAGHPYEQYF.

CDR3 loop: CASSPGGWQGYEQYF. DNA for the CDR3: TGTGCCAGCAGTCCCGGTGGTTGGCAGGGCTACGAGCAGTACTTC. V and J are TRBV27 and TRBJ2-7, with D perhaps TRBD1 (5 bases). Germline CDR1 reads MNHEY; CDR2 reads SMNVEV (reference sequence). Between the trimmed V and J ends, which lost 5 bases and 3 bases, there was a span of 17 bases. The CDR3 covers 15 residues.

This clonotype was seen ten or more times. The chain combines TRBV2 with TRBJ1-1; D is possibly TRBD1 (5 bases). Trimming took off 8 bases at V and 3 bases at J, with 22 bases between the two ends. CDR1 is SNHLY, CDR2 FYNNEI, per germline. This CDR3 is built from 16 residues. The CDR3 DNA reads TGTGCCAGCGACCCGTCCTTAATCCGGGACCACACTGAAGCTTTCTTT. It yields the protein CASDPSLIRDHTEAFF.

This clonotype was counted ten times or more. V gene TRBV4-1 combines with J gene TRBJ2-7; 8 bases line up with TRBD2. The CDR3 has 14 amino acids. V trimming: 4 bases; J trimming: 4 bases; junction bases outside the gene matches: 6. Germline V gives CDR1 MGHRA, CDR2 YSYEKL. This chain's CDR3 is CASSPVGGDYEQYF. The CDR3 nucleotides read TGCGCCAGCAGCCCCGTCGGGGGGGATTACGAGCAGTACTTC.

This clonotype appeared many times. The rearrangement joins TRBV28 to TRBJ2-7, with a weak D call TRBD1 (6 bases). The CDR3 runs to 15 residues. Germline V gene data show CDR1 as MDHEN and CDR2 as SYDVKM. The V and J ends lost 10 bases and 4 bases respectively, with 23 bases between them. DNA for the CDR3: TGTGCCACCCGAGGGGCTCCAGGGGCAGAGTACGAGCAGTACTTC. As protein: CATRGAPGAEYEQYF.